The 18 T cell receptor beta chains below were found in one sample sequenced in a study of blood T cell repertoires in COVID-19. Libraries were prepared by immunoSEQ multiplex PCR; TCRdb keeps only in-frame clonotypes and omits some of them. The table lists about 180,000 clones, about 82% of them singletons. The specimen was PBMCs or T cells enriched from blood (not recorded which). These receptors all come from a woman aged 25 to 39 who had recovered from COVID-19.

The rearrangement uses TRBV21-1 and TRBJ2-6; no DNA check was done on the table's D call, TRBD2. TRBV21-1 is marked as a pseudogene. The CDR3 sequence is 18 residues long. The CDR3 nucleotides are TGTGCCAGCAGCAAAACGGGAGGGGACCTCTCTGGGGCCAACGTCCTGACTTTC. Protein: CASSKTGGDLSGANVLTF.

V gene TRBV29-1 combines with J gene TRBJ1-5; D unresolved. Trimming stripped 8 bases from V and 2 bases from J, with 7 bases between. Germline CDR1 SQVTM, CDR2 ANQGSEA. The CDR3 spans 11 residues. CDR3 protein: CSPEGNQPQHF. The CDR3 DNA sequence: TGCAGCCCTGAGGGCAATCAGCCCCAGCATTTT. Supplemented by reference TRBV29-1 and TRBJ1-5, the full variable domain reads SAVISQKPSRDICQRGTSLTIQCQVDSQVTMMFWYRQQPGQSLTLIATANQGSEATYESGFVIDKFPISRPNLTFSTLTVSNMSPEDSSIYLCSPEGNQPQHFGDGTRLSIL.

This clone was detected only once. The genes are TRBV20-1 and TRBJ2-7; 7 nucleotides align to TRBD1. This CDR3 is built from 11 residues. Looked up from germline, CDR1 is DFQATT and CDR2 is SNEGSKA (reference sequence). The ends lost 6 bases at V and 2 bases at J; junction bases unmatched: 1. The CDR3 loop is CSARGTYEQYF. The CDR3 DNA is TGCAGTGCCAGGGGGACCTACGAGCAGTACTTC.

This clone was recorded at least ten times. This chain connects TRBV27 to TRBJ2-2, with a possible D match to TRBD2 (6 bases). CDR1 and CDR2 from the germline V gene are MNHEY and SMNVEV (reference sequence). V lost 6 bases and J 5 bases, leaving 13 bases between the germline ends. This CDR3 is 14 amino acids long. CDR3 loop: CASSPAAGTGELFF. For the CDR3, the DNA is TGTGCCAGCAGCCCCGCGGCGGGGACCGGGGAGCTGTTTTTT.

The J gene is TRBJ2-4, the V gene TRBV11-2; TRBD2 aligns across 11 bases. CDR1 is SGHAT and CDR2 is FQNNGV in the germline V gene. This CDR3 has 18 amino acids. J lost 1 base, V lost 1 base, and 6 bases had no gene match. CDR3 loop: CASSLVTSGGLAKNIQYF. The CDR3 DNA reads TGTGCCAGCAGCTTAGTAACTAGCGGGGGACTGGCCAAAAACATTCAGTACTTC. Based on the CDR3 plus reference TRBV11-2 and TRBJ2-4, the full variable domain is EAGVAQSPRYKIIEKRQSVAFWCNPISGHATLYWYQQILGQGPKLLIQFQNNGVVDDSQLPKDRFSAERLKGVDSTLKIQPAKLEDSAVYLCASSLVTSGGLAKNIQYFGAGTRLSVL.

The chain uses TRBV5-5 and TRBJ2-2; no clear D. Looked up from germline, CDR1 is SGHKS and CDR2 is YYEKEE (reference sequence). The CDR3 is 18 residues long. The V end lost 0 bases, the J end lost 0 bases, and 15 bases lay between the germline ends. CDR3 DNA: TGTGCCAGCAGCTTGGGTGCAGTCAATTACGCGAACACCGGGGAGCTGTTTTTT. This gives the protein CASSLGAVNYANTGELFF.

The CDR3, as DNA: TGTGCCAGCAGTCTCCCCGGGACTAGCCTTAGGGAGCAGTACTTC. This codes for CASSLPGTSLREQYF. The chain carries TRBV7-2 and TRBJ2-7, with 9 bases that match TRBD2. The CDR3 runs to 15 residues. The V gene's germline CDR1 is SGHTA and CDR2 FQGNSA. The J segment lost 7 bases and the V segment lost 6 bases, leaving 13 bases of the junction unmatched.

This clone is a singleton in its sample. CDR3 in DNA: TGTGCCAGCAGCCTTAGTGGGGGGGCGATCGAAGGCTACACCTTC. Encoded protein: CASSLSGGAIEGYTF. The J gene is TRBJ1-2, the V gene TRBV5-5, with a tentative D call TRBD1 (6 bases). The germline V and J ends were trimmed by 4 bases and 8 bases, with 21 bases remaining between them. This CDR3 is 15 amino acids long. Germline V lookup: CDR1 SGHKS, CDR2 YYEKEE (reference sequence).

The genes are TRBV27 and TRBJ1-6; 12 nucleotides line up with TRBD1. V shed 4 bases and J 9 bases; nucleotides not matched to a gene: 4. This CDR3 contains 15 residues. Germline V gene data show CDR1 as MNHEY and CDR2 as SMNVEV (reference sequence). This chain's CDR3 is CASSSGQGAGSPLHF. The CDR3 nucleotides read TGTGCCAGCAGTTCGGGACAGGGGGCAGGTTCACCCCTCCACTTT.

CDR3 amino acids: CASSREVGPYEQYF. CDR3 nucleotide sequence: TGCGCCAGCAGCCGGGAGGTGGGGCCCTACGAGCAGTACTTC. The chain couples TRBV5-1 to TRBJ2-7; TRBD2 agrees at 7 bases. V shed 4 bases and J 2 bases; nucleotides not matched to a gene: 6. The germline V gene has CDR1 SGHRS and CDR2 YFSETQ. The CDR3 has 14 residues.

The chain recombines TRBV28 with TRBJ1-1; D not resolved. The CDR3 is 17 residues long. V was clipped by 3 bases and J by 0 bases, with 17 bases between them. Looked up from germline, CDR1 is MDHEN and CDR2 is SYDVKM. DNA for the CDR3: TGTGCCAGCAGTTTTGGTTGGCGTAGCTATGTGAACACTGAAGCTTTCTTT. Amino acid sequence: CASSFGWRSYVNTEAFF.

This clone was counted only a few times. In DNA form, the CDR3 reads TGTGCCAGCAGCCCACCGGGACAGGTATACAATGAGCAGTTCTTC. This gives the protein CASSPPGQVYNEQFF. This rearrangement joins TRBV4-2 to TRBJ2-1; 8 nucleotides match TRBD1. This CDR3 spans 15 amino acids. CDR1 is LGHNA, CDR2 YNFKEQ, per germline. Trimming took 4 bases from V and 4 from J; bases not matched to a gene: 6.

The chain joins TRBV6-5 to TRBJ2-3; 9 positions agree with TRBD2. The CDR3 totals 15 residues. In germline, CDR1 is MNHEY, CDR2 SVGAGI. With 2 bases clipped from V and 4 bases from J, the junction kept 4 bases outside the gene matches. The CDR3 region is CASSYGGRVSDTQYF. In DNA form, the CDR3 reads TGTGCCAGCAGTTACGGCGGGAGGGTATCAGATACGCAGTATTTT.

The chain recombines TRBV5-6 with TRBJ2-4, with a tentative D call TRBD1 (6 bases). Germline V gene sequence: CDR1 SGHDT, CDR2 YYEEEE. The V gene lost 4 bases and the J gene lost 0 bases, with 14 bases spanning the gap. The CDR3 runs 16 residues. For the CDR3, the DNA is TGTGCCAGCAGCCACAGGGCTGGTATAGCCAAAAACATTCAGTACTTC. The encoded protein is CASSHRAGIAKNIQYF.

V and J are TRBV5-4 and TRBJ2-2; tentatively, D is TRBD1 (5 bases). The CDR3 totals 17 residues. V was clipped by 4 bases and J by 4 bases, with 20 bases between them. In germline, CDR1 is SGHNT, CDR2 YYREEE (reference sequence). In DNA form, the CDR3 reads TGTGCCAGCAGCCCCAGGGCCCCCCCCATGGGCACCGGGGAGCTGTTTTTT. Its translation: CASSPRAPPMGTGELFF. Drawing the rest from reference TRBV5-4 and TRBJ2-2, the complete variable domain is ETGVTQSPTHLIKTRGQQVTLRCSSQSGHNTVSWYQQALGQGPQFIFQYYREEENGRGNFPPRFSGLQFPNYSSELNVNALELDDSALYLCASSPRAPPMGTGELFFGEGSRLTVL.

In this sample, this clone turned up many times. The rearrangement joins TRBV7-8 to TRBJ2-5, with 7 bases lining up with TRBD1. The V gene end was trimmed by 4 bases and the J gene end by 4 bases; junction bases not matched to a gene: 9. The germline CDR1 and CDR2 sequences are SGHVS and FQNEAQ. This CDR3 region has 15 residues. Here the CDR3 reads CASSSRSDRAETQYF. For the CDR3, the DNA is TGTGCCAGCAGCTCCCGGTCTGACAGGGCAGAGACCCAGTACTTC.

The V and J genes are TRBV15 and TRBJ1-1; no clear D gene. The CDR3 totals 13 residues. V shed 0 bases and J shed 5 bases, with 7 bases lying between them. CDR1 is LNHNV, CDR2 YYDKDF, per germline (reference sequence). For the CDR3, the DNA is TGTGCCACCAGCAGAGATTTGAGGACTGAAGCTTTCTTT. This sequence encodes CATSRDLRTEAFF.

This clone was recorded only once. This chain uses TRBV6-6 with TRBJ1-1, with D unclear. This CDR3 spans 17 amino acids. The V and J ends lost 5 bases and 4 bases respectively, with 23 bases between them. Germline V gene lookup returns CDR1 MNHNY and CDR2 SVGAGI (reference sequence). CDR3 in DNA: TGTGCCAGCAGTCCCCTAGCTATTGACCAGTTACGCACTGAAGCTTTCTTT. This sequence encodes CASSPLAIDQLRTEAFF.